The source of this TCR beta chain is a study of cytomegalovirus exposure and HLA in healthy donors. V was clipped by 4 bases and J by 2 bases; unmatched bases: 20. CDR1 is MGHRA, CDR2 YSYEKL, per germline. This CDR3 has 20 amino acids. PCR primers comprised 60 Vbeta and 13 Jbeta primers. TCRdb keeps only in-frame clones here, not all; method: immunoSEQ multiplex PCR. The data show about 140,000 clones, 70% to 90% seen once. Concerning this clone itself: Its antigen is still unknown.

General study results and limits: Among TCR beta chains, those listed as cytomegalovirus-associated numbered fewer than 200. Among the sequence variants, a highly shared cluster was likely an artifact of sequencing. Later analysis identified about 17,000 TCR beta sequences associated with HLA alleles, using a false discovery rate threshold of 0.05. Among TCR sequences, most were rare, though some public TCRs appeared in many donors.

The chain combines TRBV4-1 with TRBJ2-1; 7 bases are shared with TRBD1. Specimen: PBMCs. The TCR comes from a woman aged 40 to 50 in good health and CMV-seronegative. The CDR3 nucleotides read TGCGCCAGCAGCCCCCGTGCAGCTTCAAACCGGGACAGACCCTACAATGAGCAGTTCTTC. Translating it yields CASSPRAASNRDRPYNEQFF.